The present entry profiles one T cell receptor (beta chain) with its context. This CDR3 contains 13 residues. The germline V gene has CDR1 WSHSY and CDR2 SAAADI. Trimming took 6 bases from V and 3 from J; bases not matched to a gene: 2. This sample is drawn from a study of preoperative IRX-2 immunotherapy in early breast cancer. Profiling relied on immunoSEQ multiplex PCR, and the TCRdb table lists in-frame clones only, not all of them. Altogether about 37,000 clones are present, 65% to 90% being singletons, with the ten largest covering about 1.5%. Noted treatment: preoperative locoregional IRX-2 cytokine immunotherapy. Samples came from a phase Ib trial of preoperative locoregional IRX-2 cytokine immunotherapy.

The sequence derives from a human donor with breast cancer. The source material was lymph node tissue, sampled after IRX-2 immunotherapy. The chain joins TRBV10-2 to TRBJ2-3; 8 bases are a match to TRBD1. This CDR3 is CASSGQGTDTQYF. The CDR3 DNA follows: TGCGCCAGCAGCGGACAGGGAACAGATACGCAGTATTTT.